The rows below give T cell receptor beta chains drawn from one sample of a study of blood T cell repertoires in COVID-19. This table comes from immunoSEQ multiplex PCR, and its TCRdb copy is limited to in-frame clones, with some not included. The data hold some 120,000 clones, with approximately 80% observed a single time. Sequencing was carried out using peripheral blood. The origin of the receptors is a man aged 35-49 years with active or convalescent COVID-19. CDR3s include the opening cysteine and the closing phenylalanine or tryptophan. A D gene is named only where the DNA matches it firmly. Only some rows state a clone size, as once, few, many or a class for expanded clones.

d_call j_call clone_size v_call cdr3_length cdr3_aa cdr3_nt
. TRBJ2-7 . TRBV5-6 12 CASSLGEVEQYF TGTGCCAGCAGCTTGGGGGAGGTCGAGCAGTACTTC
TRBD2 TRBJ2-5 . TRBV4-2 15 CASSRRLAAQETQYF TGTGCCAGCAGCAGACGACTAGCGGCCCAAGAGACCCAGTACTTC
. TRBJ2-7 . TRBV7-8 12 CASSPTGYEQYF TGTGCCAGCAGCCCCACGGGCTACGAGCAGTACTTC
. TRBJ1-3 . TRBV11-2 13 CASSLAIGNTIYF TGTGCCAGCAGCTTAGCCATTGGAAACACCATATATTTT
. TRBJ2-3 . TRBV2 13 CASSVDYSDTQYF TGTGCCAGCAGCGTCGACTATTCAGATACGCAGTATTTT
. TRBJ2-1 . TRBV20-1 11 CIAGSYNEQFF TGCATCGCCGGGTCCTACAATGAGCAGTTCTTC
TRBD1 TRBJ1-2 . TRBV30 16 CAWSVLGTGIGYGYTF TGTGCCTGGAGTGTACTAGGGACAGGGATCGGCTATGGCTACACCTTC
. TRBJ2-1 . TRBV5-6 14 CASSSGGVDNEQFF TGTGCCAGCAGCTCCGGGGGTGTAGACAATGAGCAGTTCTTC
TRBD1 TRBJ2-2 . TRBV28 14 CASLGQVNTGELFF TGTGCCAGCCTGGGACAGGTGAACACCGGGGAGCTGTTTTTT
TRBD1 TRBJ1-1 few TRBV29-1 14 CSVRVDRASTEAFF TGCAGCGTTCGCGTCGACAGGGCCAGCACTGAAGCTTTCTTT
. TRBJ1-2 . TRBV30 14 CAWSVNGRSYGYTF TGTGCCTGGAGTGTTAATGGCAGGTCCTATGGCTACACCTTC
. TRBJ2-7 . TRBV5-4 13 CASSLPGSNEQYF TGTGCCAGCAGCTTGCCCGGGTCCAACGAGCAGTACTTC
. TRBJ1-2 . TRBV7-9 16 CASSSPLLDSFYGYTF TGTGCCAGCAGCTCCCCGTTGTTGGACAGCTTCTATGGCTACACCTTC
TRBD1 TRBJ2-3 . TRBV29-1 19 CSVVVVLGAGTGGTDTQYF TGCAGCGTTGTCGTGGTTCTGGGGGCCGGGACAGGGGGCACAGATACGCAGTATTTT
. TRBJ1-1 . TRBV11-3 12 CASSRENTEAFF TGTGCCAGCAGCCGGGAGAACACTGAAGCTTTCTTT
. TRBJ1-5 . TRBV19 15 CASNPSDRYGQPQHF TGTGCCAGTAACCCCTCGGACAGATATGGCCAGCCCCAGCATTTT
TRBD1 TRBJ1-1 . TRBV20-1 17 CSASWDRGTGSNTEAFF TGCAGTGCTAGTTGGGACAGGGGGACGGGGTCGAACACTGAAGCTTTCTTT
. TRBJ1-2 . TRBV10-3 15 CAISDPTSAVYGYTF TGTGCCATCAGTGACCCGACCTCAGCGGTCTATGGCTACACCTTC
. TRBJ1-5 . TRBV14 15 CASSPAGWVDQPQHF TGTGCCAGCAGCCCCGCGGGGTGGGTAGATCAGCCCCAGCATTTT
. TRBJ1-2 . TRBV7-2 12 CASSFREGGYTF TGTGCCAGCAGCTTCCGGGAGGGCGGCTACACCTTC
. TRBJ2-7 . TRBV12-3/TRBV12-4 12 CASRPGLYEQYF TGTGCCAGCAGACCCGGACTCTACGAGCAGTACTTC
. TRBJ1-2 . TRBV28 14 CASRIFLRGDGYTF TGTGCCAGCAGGATCTTTCTTCGGGGGGATGGCTACACCTTC
. TRBJ2-2 . TRBV9 18 CASSVALGVGKGTGELFF TGTGCCAGCAGCGTAGCTCTAGGGGTGGGAAAAGGCACCGGGGAGCTGTTTTTT
TRBD1 TRBJ1-2 . TRBV5-6 15 CASSPTGTGGNGYTF TGTGCCAGCAGCCCGACCGGGACAGGGGGCAATGGCTACACCTTC
TRBD1 TRBJ1-4 once TRBV10-3 13 CATTGTGGEKLFF TGTGCCACCACCGGGACAGGGGGGGAAAAACTGTTTTTT
TRBD1 TRBJ1-1 . TRBV2 13 CASRTGSTFGAFF TGTGCCAGCAGGACAGGGTCGACCTTTGGGGCTTTCTTT
TRBD2 TRBJ2-7 . TRBV11-1 13 CASSPDRAGEQYF TGTGCCAGCAGCCCGGATCGAGCGGGAGAGCAGTACTTC
. TRBJ2-1 . TRBV2 13 CASSGISGGEQFF TGTGCCAGCAGTGGTATTAGCGGCGGTGAGCAGTTCTTC
TRBD1 TRBJ1-6 . TRBV30 16 CAWGRTGSSYNSPLHF TGTGCCTGGGGCAGGACAGGGAGCTCCTATAATTCACCCCTCCACTTT
. TRBJ1-3 . TRBV9 17 CASSSPGTGGAGNTIYF TGTGCCAGCAGCTCCCCAGGGACGGGAGGCGCTGGAAACACCATATATTTT
TRBD1 TRBJ1-5 few TRBV19 15 CASLAPGQGHQPQHF TGTGCCAGTTTGGCGCCGGGACAGGGGCATCAGCCCCAGCATTTT
. TRBJ1-4 few TRBV6-5 15 CASSSQGPANEKLFF TGTGCCAGCAGTTCCCAGGGTCCGGCAAATGAAAAACTGTTTTTT
. TRBJ1-1 . TRBV6-2/TRBV6-3 13 CASSQGGDTEAFF TGTGCCAGCAGTCAAGGGGGGGACACTGAAGCTTTCTTT
. TRBJ2-3 . TRBV9 13 CASSVITGYTQYF TGTGCCAGCAGCGTAATCACCGGTTATACGCAGTATTTT
. TRBJ2-1 . TRBV27 16 CASSEDPGRTYNEQFF TGTGCCAGCAGTGAAGATCCGGGGAGGACCTACAATGAGCAGTTCTTC
. TRBJ2-1 . TRBV7-2 19 CASSQGDLGWAATYNEQFF TGTGCCAGCAGCCAAGGGGATTTGGGTTGGGCAGCTACTTACAATGAGCAGTTCTTC
TRBD2 TRBJ2-5 . TRBV20-1 11 CSAWGGETQYF TGCAGTGCTTGGGGGGGGGAGACCCAGTACTTC
TRBD1 TRBJ1-2 . TRBV19 17 CASSTIWTGGPNYGYTF TGTGCCAGTAGTACCATTTGGACAGGGGGCCCTAACTATGGCTACACCTTC
TRBD1 TRBJ2-7 . TRBV3-1/TRBV3-2 14 CASSQGADRGGQYF TGTGCCAGCAGCCAAGGCGCCGACAGGGGAGGGCAGTACTTC
. TRBJ1-4 . TRBV7-9 17 CASSPPLWAGTNEKLFF TGTGCCAGCAGCCCCCCCTTATGGGCTGGCACTAATGAAAAACTGTTTTTT
. TRBJ1-1 once TRBV4-3 15 CASSQMGGGASEAFF TGCGCCAGCAGCCAAATGGGCGGTGGGGCCTCTGAAGCTTTCTTT
. TRBJ2-7 . TRBV6-2/TRBV6-3 21 CASSYATPGGITLLSSYEQYF TGTGCCAGCAGTTACGCGACCCCCGGGGGTATTACCCTCCTTAGCTCCTACGAGCAGTACTTC